This TCR beta chain comes out of a study of response to subunit inactivated influenza vaccine. TCRdb reanalysed the RT-PCR reads using MiXCR and keeps one entry per CDR3 protein. The profile shows 400,000 to 650,000 distinct CDR3 sequences, approximately 7.2% of them singletons. This clonotype occurred a few times. Its antigen is unknown. Whole-study findings and limits: Each seasonal influenza vaccination recruits few new T cells, the authors suggested.

Trimming pared 2 bases from V and 4 bases from J, leaving 9 bases between. The CDR3 extends over 14 amino acids. This sequence joins TRBV12-3 or TRBV12-4 and TRBJ1-3; no definite D call. Here the sequenced sample was PBMCs from blood, taken less than 25 months after vaccination. The sequence came from a man in his fifties or sixties who received an inactivated influenza vaccine. This chain's CDR3 is CASSLTEGGNTIYF. CDR3 nucleotide sequence: TGTGCCAGCAGTTTAACCGAGGGAGGAAACACCATATATTTT.